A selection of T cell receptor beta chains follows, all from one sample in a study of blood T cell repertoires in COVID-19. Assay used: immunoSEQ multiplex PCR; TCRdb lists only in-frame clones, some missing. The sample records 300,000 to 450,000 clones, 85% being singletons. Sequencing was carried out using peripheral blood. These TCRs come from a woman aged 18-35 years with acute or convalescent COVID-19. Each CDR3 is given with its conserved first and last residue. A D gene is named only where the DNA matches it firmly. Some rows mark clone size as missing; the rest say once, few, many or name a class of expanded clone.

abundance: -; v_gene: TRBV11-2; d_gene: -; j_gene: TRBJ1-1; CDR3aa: CASSIGNRANTEAFF; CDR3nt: TGTGCCAGCAGCATAGGAAACAGGGCAAACACTGAAGCTTTCTTT
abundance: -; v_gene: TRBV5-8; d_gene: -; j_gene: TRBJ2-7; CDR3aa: CASSLVAEAPTEQYF; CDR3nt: TGTGCCAGCAGCTTGGTGGCTGAGGCTCCTACAGAGCAGTACTTC
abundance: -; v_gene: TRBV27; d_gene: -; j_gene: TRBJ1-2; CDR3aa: CASSLSGANYGYTF; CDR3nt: TGTGCCAGCAGTTTGTCAGGGGCAAACTATGGCTACACCTTC
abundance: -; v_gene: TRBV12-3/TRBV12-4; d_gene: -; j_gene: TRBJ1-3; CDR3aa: CASSIGGGNTIYF; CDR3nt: TGTGCCAGCAGTATAGGAGGTGGAAACACCATATATTTT
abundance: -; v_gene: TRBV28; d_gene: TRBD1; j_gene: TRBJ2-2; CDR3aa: CASREQGVSTGELFF; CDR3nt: TGTGCCAGCAGGGAACAGGGGGTGTCCACCGGGGAGCTGTTTTTT
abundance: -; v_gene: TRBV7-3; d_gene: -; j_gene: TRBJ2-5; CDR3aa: CASSLTSGQETQYF; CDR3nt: TGTGCCAGCAGCTTAACTAGCGGCCAAGAGACCCAGTACTTC
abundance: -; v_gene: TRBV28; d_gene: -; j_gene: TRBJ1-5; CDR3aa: CASGGLSNQPQHF; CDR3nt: TGTGCCAGCGGAGGGCTAAGCAATCAGCCCCAGCATTTT
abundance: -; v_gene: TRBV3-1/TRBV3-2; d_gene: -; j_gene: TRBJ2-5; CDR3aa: CASSQGGSQETQYF; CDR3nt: TGTGCCAGCAGCCAAGGCGGCAGTCAAGAGACCCAGTACTTC
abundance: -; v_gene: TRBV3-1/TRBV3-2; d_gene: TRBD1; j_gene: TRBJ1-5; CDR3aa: CASSFTGGVSNQPQHF; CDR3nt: TGTGCCAGCAGCTTCACAGGGGGCGTGAGCAATCAGCCCCAGCATTTT
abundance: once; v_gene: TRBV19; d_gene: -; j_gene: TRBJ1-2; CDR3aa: CASRNVLYGYTF; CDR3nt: TGTGCCAGTAGAAATGTCCTCTATGGCTACACCTTC
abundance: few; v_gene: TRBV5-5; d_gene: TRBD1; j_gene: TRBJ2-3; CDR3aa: CASSVDRGTDTQYF; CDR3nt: TGTGCCAGCAGCGTGGACAGGGGCACAGATACGCAGTATTTT
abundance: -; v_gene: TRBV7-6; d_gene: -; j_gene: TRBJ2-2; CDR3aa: CASSFSGNTGELFF; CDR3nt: TGTGCCAGCAGCTTTAGCGGGAACACCGGGGAGCTGTTTTTT
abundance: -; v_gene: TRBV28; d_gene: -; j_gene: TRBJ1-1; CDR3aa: CASSISPRGTEAFF; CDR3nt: TGTGCCAGCAGTATAAGCCCGAGGGGGACTGAAGCTTTCTTT
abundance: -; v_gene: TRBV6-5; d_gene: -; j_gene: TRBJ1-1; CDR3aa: CASRFYRDTEAFF; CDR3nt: TGTGCCAGCAGGTTTTACAGGGACACTGAAGCTTTCTTT
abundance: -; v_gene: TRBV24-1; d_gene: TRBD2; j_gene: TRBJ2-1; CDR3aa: CATSGGERGSSYNEQFF; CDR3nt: TGTGCCACCAGTGGGGGGGAGCGGGGGAGCTCCTACAATGAGCAGTTCTTC
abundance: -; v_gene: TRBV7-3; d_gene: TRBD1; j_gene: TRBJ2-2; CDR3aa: CASSFFNGQGSGELFF; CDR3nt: TGTGCCAGCAGCTTTTTTAATGGACAGGGGAGCGGGGAGCTGTTTTTT
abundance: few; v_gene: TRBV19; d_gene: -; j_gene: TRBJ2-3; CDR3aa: CASSRTVHTDTQYF; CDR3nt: TGTGCCAGTAGTCGAACAGTACACACAGATACGCAGTATTTT
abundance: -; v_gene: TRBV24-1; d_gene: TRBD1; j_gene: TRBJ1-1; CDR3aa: CATRDRGRAEAFF; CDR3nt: TGTGCCACCCGGGACAGGGGCAGGGCTGAAGCTTTCTTT
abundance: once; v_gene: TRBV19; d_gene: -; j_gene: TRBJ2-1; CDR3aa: CASSILGSSTEVALSDNEQFF; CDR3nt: TGTGCCAGTAGTATCCTGGGTTCCTCAACGGAGGTGGCCCTGTCCGACAATGAGCAGTTCTTC
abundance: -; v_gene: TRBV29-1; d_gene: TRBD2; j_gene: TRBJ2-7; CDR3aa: CSVTGTSGYLGKEQYF; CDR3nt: TGCAGCGTAACCGGGACTAGCGGATACCTGGGGAAGGAGCAGTACTTC
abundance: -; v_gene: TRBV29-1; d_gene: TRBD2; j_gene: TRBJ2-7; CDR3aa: CSVEGWEGSYEQYF; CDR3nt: TGCAGCGTTGAGGGTTGGGAGGGCTCCTACGAGCAGTACTTC
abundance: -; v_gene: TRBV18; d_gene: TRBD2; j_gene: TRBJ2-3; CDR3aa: CASSSGLAGRTDTQYF; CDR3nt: TGTGCCAGCTCGTCGGGACTAGCGGGACGCACAGATACGCAGTATTTT
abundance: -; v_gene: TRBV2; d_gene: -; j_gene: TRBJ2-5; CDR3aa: CASIQREETQYF; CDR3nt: TGTGCCAGCATCCAGCGGGAAGAGACCCAGTACTTC
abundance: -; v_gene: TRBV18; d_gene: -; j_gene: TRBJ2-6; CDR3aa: CASSPGPTGANVLTF; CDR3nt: TGTGCCAGCTCACCGGGCCCGACAGGGGCCAACGTCCTGACTTTC
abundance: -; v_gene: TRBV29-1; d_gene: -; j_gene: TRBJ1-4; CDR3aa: CSVDRKRGRKLFF; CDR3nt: TGCAGCGTTGATAGGAAGCGAGGTCGAAAACTGTTTTTT
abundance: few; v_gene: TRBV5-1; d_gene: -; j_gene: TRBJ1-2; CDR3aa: CASMEGGYGYTF; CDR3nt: TGCGCCAGCATGGAGGGAGGCTATGGCTACACCTTC
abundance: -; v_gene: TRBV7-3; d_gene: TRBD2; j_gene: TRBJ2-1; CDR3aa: CASSSGASGAGEQFF; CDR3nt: TGTGCCAGCAGCTCAGGGGCTAGCGGGGCGGGTGAGCAGTTCTTC
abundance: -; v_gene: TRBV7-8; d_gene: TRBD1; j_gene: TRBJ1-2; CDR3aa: CASSPRDRANYGYTF; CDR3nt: TGTGCCAGCAGCCCGAGGGACAGGGCGAACTATGGCTACACCTTC
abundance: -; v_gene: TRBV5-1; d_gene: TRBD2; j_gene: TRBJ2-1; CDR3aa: CASSCCLSGSGNNEQFF; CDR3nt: TGCGCCAGCAGCTGTTGTTTGAGCGGGAGCGGGAACAATGAGCAGTTCTTC
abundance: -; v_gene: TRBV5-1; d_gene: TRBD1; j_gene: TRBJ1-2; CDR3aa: CASSLETGDYGYTF; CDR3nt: TGCGCCAGCAGCTTGGAAACAGGGGACTATGGCTACACCTTC
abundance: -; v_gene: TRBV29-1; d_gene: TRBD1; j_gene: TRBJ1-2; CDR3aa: CSVEARQGVDYGYTF; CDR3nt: TGCAGCGTTGAAGCGCGGCAGGGGGTTGACTATGGCTACACCTTC
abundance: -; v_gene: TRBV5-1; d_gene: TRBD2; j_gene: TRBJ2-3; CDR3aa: CASHAGLAGTSTDTQYF; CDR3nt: TGCGCCAGCCACGCAGGACTAGCGGGAACTAGCACAGATACGCAGTATTTT
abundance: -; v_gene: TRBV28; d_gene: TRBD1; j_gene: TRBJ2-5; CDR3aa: CASSTGTGGWDQETQYF; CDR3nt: TGTGCCAGCAGCACCGGGACAGGGGGCTGGGACCAAGAGACCCAGTACTTC
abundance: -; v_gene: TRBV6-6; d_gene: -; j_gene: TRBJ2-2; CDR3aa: CASSYSGTSTGELFF; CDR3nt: TGTGCCAGCAGTTACTCCGGGACTTCAACCGGGGAGCTGTTTTTT
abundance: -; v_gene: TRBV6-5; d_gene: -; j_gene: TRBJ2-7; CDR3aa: CASRSQSYEQYF; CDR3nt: TGTGCCAGCAGGTCACAGTCCTACGAGCAGTACTTC
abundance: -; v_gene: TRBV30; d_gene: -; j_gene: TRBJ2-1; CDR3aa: CAWSGGRRNEQFF; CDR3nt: TGTGCCTGGAGTGGGGGGCGTCGCAATGAGCAGTTCTTC
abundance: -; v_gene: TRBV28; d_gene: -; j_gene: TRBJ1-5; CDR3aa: CASSFGAVQPQHF; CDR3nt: TGTGCCAGCAGTTTTGGGGCGGTTCAGCCCCAGCATTTT
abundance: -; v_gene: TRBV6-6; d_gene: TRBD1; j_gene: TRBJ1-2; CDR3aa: CASSPSLRQGADGYTF; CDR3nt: TGTGCCAGCAGCCCATCACTGCGGCAGGGGGCTGATGGCTACACCTTC
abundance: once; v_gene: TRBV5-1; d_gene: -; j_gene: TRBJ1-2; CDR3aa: CASGGDWGYGYTF; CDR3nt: TGCGCCAGCGGAGGGGATTGGGGCTATGGCTACACCTTC
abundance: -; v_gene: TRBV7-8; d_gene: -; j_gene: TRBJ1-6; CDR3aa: CASSPTPDSWSSYNSPLHF; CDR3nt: TGTGCCAGCAGCCCAACACCGGACAGTTGGAGCTCCTATAATTCACCCCTCCACTTT
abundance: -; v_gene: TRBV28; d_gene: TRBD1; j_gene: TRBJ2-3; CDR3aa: CASRPRGGGDTQYF; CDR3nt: TGTGCCAGCAGGCCCAGAGGGGGCGGAGATACGCAGTATTTT
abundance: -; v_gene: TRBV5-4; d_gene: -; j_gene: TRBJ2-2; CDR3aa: CASSFGPLTGELFF; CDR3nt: TGTGCCAGCAGCTTTGGCCCCCTCACCGGGGAGCTGTTTTTT
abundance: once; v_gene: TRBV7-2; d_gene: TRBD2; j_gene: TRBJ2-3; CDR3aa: CASSTQTSSDTQYF; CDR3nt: TGTGCCAGCAGCACCCAGACTAGCTCAGATACGCAGTATTTT
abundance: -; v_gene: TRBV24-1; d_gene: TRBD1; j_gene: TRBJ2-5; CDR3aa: CATQGGTGTQETQYF; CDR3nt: TGTGCCACCCAGGGGGGGACAGGGACCCAAGAGACCCAGTACTTC
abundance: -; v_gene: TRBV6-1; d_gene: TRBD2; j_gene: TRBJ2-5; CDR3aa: CASSDGLAGGETQYF; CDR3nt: TGTGCCAGCAGTGACGGACTAGCGGGAGGAGAGACCCAGTACTTC
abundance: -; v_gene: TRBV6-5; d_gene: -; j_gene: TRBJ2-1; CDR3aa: CASSYSSWTGNNEQFF; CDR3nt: TGTGCCAGCAGTTACTCGTCTTGGACGGGAAACAATGAGCAGTTCTTC
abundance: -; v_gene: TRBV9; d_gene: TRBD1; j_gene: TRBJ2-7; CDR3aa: CASSVRQGFDPYEQYF; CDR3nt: TGTGCCAGCAGCGTACGACAGGGGTTTGACCCCTACGAGCAGTACTTC
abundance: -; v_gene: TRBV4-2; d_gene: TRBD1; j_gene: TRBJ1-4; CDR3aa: CASSLEATGQGGTNEKLFF; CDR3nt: TGTGCCAGCAGCCTCGAAGCGACAGGGCAAGGGGGAACTAATGAAAAACTGTTTTTT
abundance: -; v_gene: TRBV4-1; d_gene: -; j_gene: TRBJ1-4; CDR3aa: CASSQGLQSSEKLFF; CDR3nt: TGCGCCAGCAGCCAAGGATTGCAATCGAGTGAAAAACTGTTTTTT